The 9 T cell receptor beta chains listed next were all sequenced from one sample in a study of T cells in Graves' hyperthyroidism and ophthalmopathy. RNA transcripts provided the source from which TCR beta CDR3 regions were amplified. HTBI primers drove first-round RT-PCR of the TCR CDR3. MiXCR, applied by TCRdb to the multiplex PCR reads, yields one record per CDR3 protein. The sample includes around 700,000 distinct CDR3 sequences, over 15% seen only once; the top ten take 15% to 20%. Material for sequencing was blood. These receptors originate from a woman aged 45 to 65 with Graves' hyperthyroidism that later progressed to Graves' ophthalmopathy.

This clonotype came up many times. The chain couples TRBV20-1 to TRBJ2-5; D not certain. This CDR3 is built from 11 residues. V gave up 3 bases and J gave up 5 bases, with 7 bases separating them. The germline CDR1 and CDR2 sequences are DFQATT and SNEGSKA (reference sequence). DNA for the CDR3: TGCAGTGCTAGCGTTTCGGAGACCCAGTACTTC. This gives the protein CSASVSETQYF.

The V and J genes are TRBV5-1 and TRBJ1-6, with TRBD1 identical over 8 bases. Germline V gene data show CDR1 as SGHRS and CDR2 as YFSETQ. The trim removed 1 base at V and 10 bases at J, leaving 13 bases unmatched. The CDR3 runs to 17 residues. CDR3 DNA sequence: TGCGCCAGCAGCTTGTCCCTGACAGGGGATCTAAAGTCACCCCTCCACTTT. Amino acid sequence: CASSLSLTGDLKSPLHF.

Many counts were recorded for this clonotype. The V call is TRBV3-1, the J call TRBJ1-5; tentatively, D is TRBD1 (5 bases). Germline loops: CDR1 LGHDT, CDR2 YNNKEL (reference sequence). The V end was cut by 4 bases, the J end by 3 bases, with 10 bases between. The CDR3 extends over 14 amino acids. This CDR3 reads CASSPGPNNQPQHF. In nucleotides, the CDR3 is TGTGCCAGCAGCCCGGGACCGAACAATCAGCCCCAGCATTTT.

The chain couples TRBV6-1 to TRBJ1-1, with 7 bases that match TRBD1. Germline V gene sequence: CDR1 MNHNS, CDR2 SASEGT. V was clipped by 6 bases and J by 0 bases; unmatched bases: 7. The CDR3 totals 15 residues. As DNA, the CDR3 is TGTGCCAGCAGCTTAACAGGGGTAATGAACACTGAAGCTTTCTTT. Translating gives CASSLTGVMNTEAFF.

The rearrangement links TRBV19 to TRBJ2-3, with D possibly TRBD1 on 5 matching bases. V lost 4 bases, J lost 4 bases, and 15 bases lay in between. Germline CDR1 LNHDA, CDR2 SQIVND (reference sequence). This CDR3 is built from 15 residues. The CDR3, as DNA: TGTGCCAGTAGTACAGTGGGGCAGCCGTCAGATACGCAGTATTTT. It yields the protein CASSTVGQPSDTQYF.

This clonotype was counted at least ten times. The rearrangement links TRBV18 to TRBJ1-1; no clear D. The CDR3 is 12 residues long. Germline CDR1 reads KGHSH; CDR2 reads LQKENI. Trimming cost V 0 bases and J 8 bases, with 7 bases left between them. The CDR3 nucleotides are TGTGCCAGCTCACCACCGACGGAAGAAGCTTTCTTT. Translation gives CASSPPTEEAFF.

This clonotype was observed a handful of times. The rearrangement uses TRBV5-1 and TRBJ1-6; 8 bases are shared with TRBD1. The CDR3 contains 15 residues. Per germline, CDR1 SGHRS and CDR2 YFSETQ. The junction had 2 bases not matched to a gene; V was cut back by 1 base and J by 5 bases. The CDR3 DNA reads TGCGCCAGCAGCTTGCAGGACAGGGATAATTCACCCCTCCACTTT. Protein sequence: CASSLQDRDNSPLHF.

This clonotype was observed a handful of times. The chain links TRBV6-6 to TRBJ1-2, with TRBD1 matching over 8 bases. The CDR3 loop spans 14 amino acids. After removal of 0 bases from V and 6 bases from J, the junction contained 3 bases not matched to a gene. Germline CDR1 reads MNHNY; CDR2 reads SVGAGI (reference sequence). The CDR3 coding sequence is TGTGCCAGCAGTTACTCGATGACAGGGGATGGCTACACCTTC. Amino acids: CASSYSMTGDGYTF.

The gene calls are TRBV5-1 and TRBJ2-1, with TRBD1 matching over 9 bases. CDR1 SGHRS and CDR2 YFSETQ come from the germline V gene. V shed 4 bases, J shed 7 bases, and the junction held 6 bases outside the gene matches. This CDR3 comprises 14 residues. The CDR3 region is CASSGGQGSNEQFF. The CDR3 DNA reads TGCGCCAGCAGCGGGGGACAGGGTTCAAATGAGCAGTTCTTC.